The clone carrying this T cell receptor beta chain was observed a handful of times. What it recognizes is unknown. Germline V CDR1 and CDR2: SGHRS, YFSETQ. The V and J ends lost 5 bases and 4 bases respectively, with 18 bases between them. CDR3 length equals 15 residues. This record comes from a study of cytomegalovirus exposure and HLA in healthy donors. The study, taken as a whole, reports: Follow-up analysis found HLA locus-dependent TCR association rates, highest for DRB1 and lowest for HLA-C. Most of the CMV-associated TCR beta chains (in a later analysis) appeared to be HLA-restricted.

PCR was performed using 60 Vbeta and 13 Jbeta primers. Data came from immunoSEQ multiplex PCR; TCRdb stores just in-frame clones and leaves some out. Altogether about 140,000 clones are present, over 60% being singletons, with the ten largest covering 6.5%. This receptor was identified in a woman aged 55-69 years in good health and CMV-seronegative. The sequencing sample was made of PBMCs. The chain has TRBV5-1 and TRBJ1-1; the D gene is possibly TRBD1 (5 bases). CDR3 region: CASSYTSGGGTEAFF. DNA of the CDR3: TGCGCCAGCAGTTATACCTCCGGGGGAGGCACTGAAGCTTTCTTT.